A selection of T cell receptor beta chains follows, all from one sample in a study of blood T cell repertoires in COVID-19. Libraries were prepared by immunoSEQ multiplex PCR; TCRdb keeps only in-frame clonotypes and omits some of them. The data contain 200,000 to 300,000 clones, approximately 84% of them singletons. The sequenced sample was PBMCs or T cells enriched from blood (not recorded which). The receptors here all came from a middle-aged man who had recovered from COVID-19. CDR3s include the opening cysteine and the closing phenylalanine or tryptophan. The order of the fields is clone size, D gene, V gene, J gene, CDR3 DNA, CDR3 protein. The D gene is left open where the match is weak. Part of the rows lack a size; the others show once, few, many or a class for expanded clones.

NA	TRBD2	TRBV5-1	TRBJ2-7	TGCGCCAGCAGCACCACTAGCGGGGGGGCCGTTGAGCAGTACTTC	CASSTTSGGAVEQYF
NA	TRBD1	TRBV27	TRBJ2-7	TGTGCCAGGTCCGGACAGGGAATGAACTACGAGCAGTACTTC	CARSGQGMNYEQYF
NA	NA	TRBV5-1	TRBJ1-1	TGCGCCAGCAGCTTGGTTGGGGGGTCTACTGAAGCTTTCTTT	CASSLVGGSTEAFF
NA	NA	TRBV6-1	TRBJ2-1	TGTGCCAGCAGTGGAAGAGTAGACTACAATGAGCAGTTCTTC	CASSGRVDYNEQFF
once	NA	TRBV7-2	TRBJ2-1	TGTGCCAGCAGCCCCTCTTGGTCGGGATACAATGAGCAGTTCTTC	CASSPSWSGYNEQFF
NA	TRBD1	TRBV7-6	TRBJ2-3	TGTGCCAGCAGAAGACAGGGCGCAGATACGCAGTATTTT	CASRRQGADTQYF
NA	TRBD2	TRBV11-3	TRBJ2-2	TGTGCCAGCAGCCCTGGACTAGCGGGGGGATCCGGGGAGCTGTTTTTT	CASSPGLAGGSGELFF
once	NA	TRBV5-1	TRBJ2-1	TGCGCCAGCAGCTTGGTCGCTAGCGAATACAATGAGCAGTTCTTC	CASSLVASEYNEQFF
NA	TRBD1	TRBV5-1	TRBJ2-1	TGCGCCAGCGCGACAGGGGCCTACAATGAGCAGTTCTTC	CASATGAYNEQFF
NA	NA	TRBV2	TRBJ1-5	TGTGCCAGCAGTGAACGGGGTGAGGCCCAGCATTTT	CASSERGEAQHF
NA	NA	TRBV4-2	TRBJ2-3	TGTGCCAGCAGCCAAGATTCGAGGGGGGGGCCATGGACAGATACGCAGTATTTT	CASSQDSRGGPWTDTQYF
NA	TRBD2	TRBV25-1	TRBJ2-7	TGTGCCATCTCCAAGGGGCGGGAGGGCCGCTACGAGCAGTACTTC	CAISKGREGRYEQYF
NA	NA	TRBV3-1/TRBV3-2	TRBJ1-1	TGTGCCAGCAGCCACGCGGCCCGGAGCACTGAAGCTTTCTTT	CASSHAARSTEAFF
once	TRBD1	TRBV3-1/TRBV3-2	TRBJ1-2	TGTGCCAGCAGCCCGACAGGGGGCAAGTATGGCTACACCTTC	CASSPTGGKYGYTF
NA	TRBD1	TRBV6-4	TRBJ1-1	TGTGCCAGCAGCAATACAGGGGGCACTGAAGCTTTCTTT	CASSNTGGTEAFF
NA	NA	TRBV11-3	TRBJ2-3	TGTGCCAGCAGCTTGAGCAGGAGCACAGATACGCAGTATTTT	CASSLSRSTDTQYF
NA	TRBD2	TRBV27	TRBJ2-5	TGTGCCAGCAGTCCGGGACTAGCGGGAGGACTACAAGAGACCCAGTACTTC	CASSPGLAGGLQETQYF
NA	TRBD1	TRBV12-3/TRBV12-4	TRBJ1-1	TGTGCCAGCAGACCGGGACAGCGGCGTGAAGCTTTCTTT	CASRPGQRREAFF
NA	NA	TRBV6-5	TRBJ2-7	TGTGCCAGCAGTTCCTCAATAGGTGGAGACCTACGGAAGCAGTACTTC	CASSSSIGGDLRKQYF
many	TRBD2	TRBV18	TRBJ2-7	TGTGCCAGCTCCCGAGGACTAGCGGGAGGGCGCGAGCAGTACTTC	CASSRGLAGGREQYF
NA	NA	TRBV5-1	TRBJ2-7	TGCGCCAGCAGCTCGGGAGCCAACGTCGAGCAGTACTTC	CASSSGANVEQYF
NA	TRBD1	TRBV27	TRBJ2-1	TGTGCCAGCAGTTCCCTGACAGGGTTAGATGAGCAGTTCTTC	CASSSLTGLDEQFF
NA	TRBD1	TRBV7-7	TRBJ2-2	TGTGCTAGCAGCTTAGAAGGGACAGTGAACACCGGGGAGCTGTTTTTT	CASSLEGTVNTGELFF
NA	NA	TRBV6-5	TRBJ2-7	TGTGCCAGCAGTTCACCAGGGTACTACGAGCAGTACTTC	CASSSPGYYEQYF
NA	TRBD2	TRBV19	TRBJ2-2	TGTGCCAGTAGCGGGAGGAGGCGGAACACCGGGGAGCTGTTTTTT	CASSGRRRNTGELFF
NA	TRBD2	TRBV7-6	TRBJ2-7	TGTGCCAGCAGCCCCCCCCCTAGCGGGAGGGCCAAGCAGTACTTC	CASSPPPSGRAKQYF
NA	NA	TRBV30	TRBJ1-4	TGTGCCTGGAGTTGGAGCGCTAATGAAAAACTGTTTTTT	CAWSWSANEKLFF
NA	TRBD2	TRBV7-8	TRBJ2-1	TGTGCCAGCAGCTTTCCGACTAGCGGGGGCCGGAGCTCCTACAATGAGCAGTTCTTC	CASSFPTSGGRSSYNEQFF